Reported below is one T cell receptor beta chain. Its antigen is currently unknown. Method: immunoSEQ multiplex PCR; TCRdb's copy keeps in-frame clones and lacks some. The sample has tens of thousands of clones, 60% to 75% seen once. These data originate in a study of a mutant IDH1 vaccine in newly diagnosed glioma. Study as a whole: Treated patients, roughly 60% male and 37.5% female, averaged about 40 years of age. Week 35 brought visit V12, which was followed by visit V13 at week 47. Study-level results: Across multiple MHC alleles, approximately 93% of patients had vaccine-induced responses.

Time point of the sample: week 47, end of study. Doses of 300 ug of mutant IDH1 20-mer peptide were given with topical imiquimod. Germline V gene lookup returns CDR1 MGHRA and CDR2 YSYEKL. The V gene lost 1 base and the J gene lost 0 bases, with 9 bases spanning the gap. There are 16 residues in the CDR3. The source was PBMCs, collected from a glioma patient whose treatment included an IDH1 peptide vaccine. The chain couples TRBV4-1 to TRBJ2-2; the D is unclear. The clonotype originates from a middle-aged man with glioma. CDR3 region: CASSQVIGANTGELFF. CDR3 bases: TGCGCCAGCAGCCAAGTGATTGGGGCGAACACCGGGGAGCTGTTTTTT.